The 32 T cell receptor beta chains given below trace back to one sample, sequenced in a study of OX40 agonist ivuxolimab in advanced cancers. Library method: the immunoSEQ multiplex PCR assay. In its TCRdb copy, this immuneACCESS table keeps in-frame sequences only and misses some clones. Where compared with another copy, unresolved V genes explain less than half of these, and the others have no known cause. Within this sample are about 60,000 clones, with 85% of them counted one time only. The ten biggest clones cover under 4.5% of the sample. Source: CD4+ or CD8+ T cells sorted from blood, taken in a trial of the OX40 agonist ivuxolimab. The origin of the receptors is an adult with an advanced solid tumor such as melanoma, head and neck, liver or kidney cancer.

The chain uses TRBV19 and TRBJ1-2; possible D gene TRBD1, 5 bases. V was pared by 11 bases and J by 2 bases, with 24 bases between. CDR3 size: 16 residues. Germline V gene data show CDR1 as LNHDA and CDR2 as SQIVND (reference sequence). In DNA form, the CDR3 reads TGTGCCTCCTGGACCGACGGTTGGGGCAGCAACTATGGCTACACCTTC. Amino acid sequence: CASWTDGWGSNYGYTF.

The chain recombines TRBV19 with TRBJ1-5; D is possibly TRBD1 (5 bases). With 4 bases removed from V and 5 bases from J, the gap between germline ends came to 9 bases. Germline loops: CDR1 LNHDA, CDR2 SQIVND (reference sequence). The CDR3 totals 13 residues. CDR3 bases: TGTGCCAGTAGTAACGACAGAGATCAGCCCCAGCATTTT. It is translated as CASSNDRDQPQHF.

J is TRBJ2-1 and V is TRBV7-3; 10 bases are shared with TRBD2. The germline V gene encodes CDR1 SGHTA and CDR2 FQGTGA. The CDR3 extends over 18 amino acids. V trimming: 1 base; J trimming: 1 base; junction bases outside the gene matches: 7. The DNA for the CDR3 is TGTGCCAGCAGCTTAATGCCTAGCGGGAGAGGTTCCTACAATGAGCAGTTCTTC. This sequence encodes CASSLMPSGRGSYNEQFF. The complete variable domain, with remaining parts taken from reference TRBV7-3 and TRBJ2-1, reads GAGVSQTPSNKVTEKGKYVELRCDPISGHTALYWYRQSLGQGPEFLIYFQGTGAADDSGLPNDRFFAVRPEGSVSTLKIQRTERGDSAVYLCASSLMPSGRGSYNEQFFGPGTRLTVL.

Here the CDR3 DNA reads TGTGCCAGCAGTTTGGGTAGCGGGGGGATAGATACGCAGTATTTT. This gives the protein CASSLGSGGIDTQYF. The V call is TRBV27, the J call TRBJ2-3; the match to TRBD2 covers 10 bases. V shed 3 bases, J shed 5 bases, and the junction held 5 bases outside the gene matches. Germline CDR1 reads MNHEY; CDR2 reads SMNVEV (reference sequence). The CDR3 runs to 15 residues.

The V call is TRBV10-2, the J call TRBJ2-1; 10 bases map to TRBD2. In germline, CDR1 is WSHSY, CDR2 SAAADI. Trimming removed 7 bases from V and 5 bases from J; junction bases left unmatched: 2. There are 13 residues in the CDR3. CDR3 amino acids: CASTGLANNEQFF. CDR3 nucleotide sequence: TGCGCCAGCACGGGACTAGCGAACAATGAGCAGTTCTTC.

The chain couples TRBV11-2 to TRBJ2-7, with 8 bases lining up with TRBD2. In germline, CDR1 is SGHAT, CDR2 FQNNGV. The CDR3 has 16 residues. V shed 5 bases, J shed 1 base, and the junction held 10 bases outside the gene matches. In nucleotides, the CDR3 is TGTGCCAGCAGCCCGATAGACCGGGGGGGATCCTACGAGCAGTACTTC. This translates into CASSPIDRGGSYEQYF.

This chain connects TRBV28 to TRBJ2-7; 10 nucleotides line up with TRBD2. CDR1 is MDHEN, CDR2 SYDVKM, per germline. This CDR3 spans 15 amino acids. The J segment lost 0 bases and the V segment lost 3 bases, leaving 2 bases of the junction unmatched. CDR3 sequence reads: CASSFVAGGSYEQYF. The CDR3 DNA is TGTGCCAGCAGTTTCGTAGCGGGAGGCTCCTACGAGCAGTACTTC.

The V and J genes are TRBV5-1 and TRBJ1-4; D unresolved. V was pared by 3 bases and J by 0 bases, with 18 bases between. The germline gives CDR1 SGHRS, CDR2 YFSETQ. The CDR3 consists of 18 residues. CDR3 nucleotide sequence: TGCGCCAGCAGCTCGACCCCCCCGGGGAGGCCAACTAATGAAAAACTGTTTTTT. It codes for CASSSTPPGRPTNEKLFF.

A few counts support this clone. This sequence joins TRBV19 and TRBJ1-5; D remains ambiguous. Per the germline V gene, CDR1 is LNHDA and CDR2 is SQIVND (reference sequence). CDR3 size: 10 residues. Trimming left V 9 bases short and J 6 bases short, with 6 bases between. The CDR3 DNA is TGTGCCAGGGGAGTTCAGCCCCAGCATTTT. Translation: CARGVQPQHF.

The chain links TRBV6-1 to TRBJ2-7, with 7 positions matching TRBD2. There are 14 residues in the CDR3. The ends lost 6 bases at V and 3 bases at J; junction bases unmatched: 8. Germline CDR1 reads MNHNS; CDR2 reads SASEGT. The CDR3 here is CASRASGDLYEQYF. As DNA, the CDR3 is TGTGCCAGCAGAGCAAGCGGGGACCTCTACGAGCAGTACTTC.

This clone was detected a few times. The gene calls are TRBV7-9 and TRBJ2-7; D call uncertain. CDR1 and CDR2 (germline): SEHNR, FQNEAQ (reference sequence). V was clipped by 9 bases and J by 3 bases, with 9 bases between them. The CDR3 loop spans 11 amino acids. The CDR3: CASGKNYEQYF. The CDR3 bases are TGTGCCAGTGGCAAAAACTACGAGCAGTACTTC.

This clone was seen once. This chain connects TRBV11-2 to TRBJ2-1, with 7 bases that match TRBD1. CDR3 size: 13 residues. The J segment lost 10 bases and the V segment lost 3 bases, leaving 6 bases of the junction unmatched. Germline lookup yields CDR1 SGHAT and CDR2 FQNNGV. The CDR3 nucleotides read TGTGCCAGCAGCTTTACACAGGGGCAAGAGCAGTTCTTC. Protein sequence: CASSFTQGQEQFF.

CDR3 residues: CASSQGDRVTGELFF. DNA for the CDR3: TGCGCCAGCAGCCAAGGGGACAGGGTTACCGGGGAGCTGTTTTTT. The gene calls are TRBV4-1 and TRBJ2-2; 9 bases are shared with TRBD1. This CDR3 is built from 15 residues. Germline V CDR1 and CDR2: MGHRA, YSYEKL. V gave up 1 base and J gave up 5 bases; unmatched junction bases: 2.

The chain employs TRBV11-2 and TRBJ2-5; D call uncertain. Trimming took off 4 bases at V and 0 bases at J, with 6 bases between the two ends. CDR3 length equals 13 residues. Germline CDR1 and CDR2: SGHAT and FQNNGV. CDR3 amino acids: CASSSGNQETQYF. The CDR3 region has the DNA TGTGCCAGCAGCTCCGGAAACCAAGAGACCCAGTACTTC.

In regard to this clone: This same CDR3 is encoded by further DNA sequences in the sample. This chain's CDR3 is CASSPRVAGANVLTF. The CDR3 region has the DNA TGTGCCAGCAGCCCCAGGGTAGCCGGGGCCAACGTCCTGACTTTC. V gene TRBV7-9 combines with J gene TRBJ2-6, with a weak D call TRBD1 (5 bases). Germline values: CDR1 SEHNR, CDR2 FQNEAQ (reference sequence). The CDR3 contains 15 residues. With 5 bases removed from V and 4 bases from J, the gap between germline ends came to 12 bases.

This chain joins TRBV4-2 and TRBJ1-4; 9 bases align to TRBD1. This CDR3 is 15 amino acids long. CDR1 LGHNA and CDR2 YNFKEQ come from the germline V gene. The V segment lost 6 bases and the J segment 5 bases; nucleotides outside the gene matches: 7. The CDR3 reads CASRQPGQGNEKLFF. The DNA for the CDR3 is TGTGCCAGCAGACAACCGGGACAGGGAAATGAAAAACTGTTTTTT.

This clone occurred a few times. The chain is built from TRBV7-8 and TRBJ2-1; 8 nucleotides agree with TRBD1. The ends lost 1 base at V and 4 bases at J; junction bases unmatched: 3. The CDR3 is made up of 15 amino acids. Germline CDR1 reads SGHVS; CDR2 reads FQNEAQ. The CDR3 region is CASSLVQGAYNEQFF. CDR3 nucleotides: TGTGCCAGCAGCTTAGTTCAGGGGGCGTACAATGAGCAGTTCTTC.

CDR3 amino acids: CASSYSGTANTGELFF. In DNA form, the CDR3 reads TGTGCCAGCAGCTACTCCGGGACAGCGAACACCGGGGAGCTGTTTTTT. The chain links TRBV5-6 to TRBJ2-2; 7 bases map to TRBD1. The germline V gene encodes CDR1 SGHDT and CDR2 YYEEEE. This CDR3 has 16 amino acids. The V segment lost 3 bases and the J segment 0 bases; nucleotides outside the gene matches: 5.

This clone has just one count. The CDR3 bases are TGTGCCAGCTCACCACCTTTTGCTTCACAGCAGTACTTC. Translating gives CASSPPFASQQYF. The chain has TRBV18 and TRBJ2-7, with D unclear. V was pared by 0 bases and J by 8 bases, with 11 bases between. This CDR3 comprises 13 residues. The germline CDR1 and CDR2 sequences are KGHSH and LQKENI. The full variable domain, in which reference TRBV18 and TRBJ2-7 provide the parts outside the CDR3, is NAGVMQNPRHLVRRRGQEARLRCSPMKGHSHVYWYRQLPEEGLKFMVYLQKENIIDESGMPKERFSAEFPKEGPSILRIQQVVRGDSAAYFCASSPPFASQQYFGPGTRLTVT.

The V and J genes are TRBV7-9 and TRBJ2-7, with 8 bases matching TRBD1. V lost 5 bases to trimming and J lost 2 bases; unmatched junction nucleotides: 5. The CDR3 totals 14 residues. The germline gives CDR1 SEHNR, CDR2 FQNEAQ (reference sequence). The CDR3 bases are TGTGCCAGCAGCGAGACAGGGGCTACCTACGAGCAGTACTTC. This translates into CASSETGATYEQYF.

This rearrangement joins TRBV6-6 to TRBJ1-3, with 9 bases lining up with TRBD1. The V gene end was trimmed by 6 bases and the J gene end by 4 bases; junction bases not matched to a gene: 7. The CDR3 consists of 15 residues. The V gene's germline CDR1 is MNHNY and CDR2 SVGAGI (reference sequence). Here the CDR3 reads CASSLQGASGNTIYF. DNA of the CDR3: TGTGCCAGCAGCCTACAGGGGGCTTCCGGAAACACCATATATTTT.

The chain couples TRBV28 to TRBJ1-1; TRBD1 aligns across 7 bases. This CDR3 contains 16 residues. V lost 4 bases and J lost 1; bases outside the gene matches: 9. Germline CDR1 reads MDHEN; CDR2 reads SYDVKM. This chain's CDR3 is CASSSTRTGRNTEAFF. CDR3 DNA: TGTGCCAGCAGTTCTACCCGGACAGGAAGGAACACTGAAGCTTTCTTT.

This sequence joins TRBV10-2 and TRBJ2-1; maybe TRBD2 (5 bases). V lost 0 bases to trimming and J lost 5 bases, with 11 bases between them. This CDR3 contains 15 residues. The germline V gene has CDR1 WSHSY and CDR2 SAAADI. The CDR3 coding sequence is TGCGCCAGCAGTGAGTCGGCTAGCAGGAACAATGAGCAGTTCTTC. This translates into CASSESASRNNEQFF.

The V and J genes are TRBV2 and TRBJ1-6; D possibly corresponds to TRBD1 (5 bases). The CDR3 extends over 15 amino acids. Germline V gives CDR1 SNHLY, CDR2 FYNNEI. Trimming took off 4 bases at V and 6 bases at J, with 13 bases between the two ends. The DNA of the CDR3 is TGTGCCAGCAGTGCCGGTTCAGGGTCTAATTCACCCCTCCACTTT. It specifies CASSAGSGSNSPLHF.

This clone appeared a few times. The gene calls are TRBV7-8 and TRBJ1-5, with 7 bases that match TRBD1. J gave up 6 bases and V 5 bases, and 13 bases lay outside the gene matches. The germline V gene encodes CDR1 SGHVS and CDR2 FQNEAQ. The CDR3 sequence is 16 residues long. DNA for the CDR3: TGTGCCAGCAGCCCCTACCTGACAGGGTATGGTCAGCCCCAGCATTTT. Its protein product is CASSPYLTGYGQPQHF.

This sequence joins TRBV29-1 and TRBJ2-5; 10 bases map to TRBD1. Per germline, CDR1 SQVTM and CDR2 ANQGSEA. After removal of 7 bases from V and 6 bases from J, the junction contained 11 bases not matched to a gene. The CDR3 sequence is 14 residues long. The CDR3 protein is CSGTSDRGLQTQYF. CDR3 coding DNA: TGCAGCGGCACATCCGACAGGGGGCTGCAGACCCAGTACTTC. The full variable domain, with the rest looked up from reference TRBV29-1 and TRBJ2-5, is SAVISQKPSRDICQRGTSLTIQCQVDSQVTMMFWYRQQPGQSLTLIATANQGSEATYESGFVIDKFPISRPNLTFSTLTVSNMSPEDSSIYLCSGTSDRGLQTQYFGPGTRLLVL.

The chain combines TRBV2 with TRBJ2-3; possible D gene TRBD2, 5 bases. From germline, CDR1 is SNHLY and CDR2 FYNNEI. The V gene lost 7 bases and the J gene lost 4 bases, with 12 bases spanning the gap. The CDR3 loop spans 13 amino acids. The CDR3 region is CASKREASDTQYF. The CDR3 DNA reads TGTGCCAGCAAGAGGGAAGCCTCAGATACGCAGTATTTT.

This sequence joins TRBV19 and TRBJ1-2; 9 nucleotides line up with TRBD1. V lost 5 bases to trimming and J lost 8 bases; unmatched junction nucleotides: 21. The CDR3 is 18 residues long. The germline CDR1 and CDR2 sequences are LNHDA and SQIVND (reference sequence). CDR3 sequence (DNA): TGTGCCAGTAGTGGACTTCGGGACAGGGTAGGACGTTCGGAGGGCTACACCTTC. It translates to CASSGLRDRVGRSEGYTF.

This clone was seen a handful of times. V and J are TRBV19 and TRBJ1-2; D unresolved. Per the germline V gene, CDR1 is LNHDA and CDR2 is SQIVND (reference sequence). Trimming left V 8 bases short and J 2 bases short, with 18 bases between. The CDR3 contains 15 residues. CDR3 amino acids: CASGPLAVSNYGYTF. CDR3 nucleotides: TGTGCCAGTGGGCCTCTGGCAGTATCAAACTATGGCTACACCTTC.

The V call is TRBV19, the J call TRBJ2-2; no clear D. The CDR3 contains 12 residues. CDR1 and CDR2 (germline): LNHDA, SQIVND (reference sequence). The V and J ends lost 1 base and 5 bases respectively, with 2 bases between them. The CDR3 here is CASSIGTGELFF. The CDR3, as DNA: TGTGCCAGTAGTATAGGTACCGGGGAGCTGTTTTTT.

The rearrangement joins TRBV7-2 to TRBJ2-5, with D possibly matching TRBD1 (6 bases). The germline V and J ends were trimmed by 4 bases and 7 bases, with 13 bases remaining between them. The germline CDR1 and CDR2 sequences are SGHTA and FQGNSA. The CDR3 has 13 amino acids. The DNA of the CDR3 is TGTGCCAGCAGCTCAGGGGTGGGATCGACCCAGTACTTC. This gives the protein CASSSGVGSTQYF.

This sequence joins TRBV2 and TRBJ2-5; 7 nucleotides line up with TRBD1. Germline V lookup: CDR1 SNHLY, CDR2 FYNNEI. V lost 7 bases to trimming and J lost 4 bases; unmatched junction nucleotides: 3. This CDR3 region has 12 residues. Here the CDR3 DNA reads TGTGCCAGCAAGCGACAGGGAGAGACCCAGTACTTC. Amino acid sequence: CASKRQGETQYF.